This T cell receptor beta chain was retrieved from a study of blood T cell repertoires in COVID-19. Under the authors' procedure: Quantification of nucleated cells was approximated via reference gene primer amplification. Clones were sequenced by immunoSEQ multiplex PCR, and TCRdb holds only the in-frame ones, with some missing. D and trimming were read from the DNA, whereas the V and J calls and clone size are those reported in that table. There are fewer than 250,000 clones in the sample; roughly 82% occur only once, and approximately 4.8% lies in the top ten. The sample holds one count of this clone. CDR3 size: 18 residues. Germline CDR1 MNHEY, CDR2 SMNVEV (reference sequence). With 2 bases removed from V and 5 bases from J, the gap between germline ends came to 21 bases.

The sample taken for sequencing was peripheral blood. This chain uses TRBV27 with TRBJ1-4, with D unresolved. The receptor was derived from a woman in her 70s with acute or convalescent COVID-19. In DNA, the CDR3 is TGTGCCAGCAGTTTACGGGGTTTGGATTTAGGCCTCAATGAAAAACTGTTTTTT. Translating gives CASSLRGLDLGLNEKLFF.